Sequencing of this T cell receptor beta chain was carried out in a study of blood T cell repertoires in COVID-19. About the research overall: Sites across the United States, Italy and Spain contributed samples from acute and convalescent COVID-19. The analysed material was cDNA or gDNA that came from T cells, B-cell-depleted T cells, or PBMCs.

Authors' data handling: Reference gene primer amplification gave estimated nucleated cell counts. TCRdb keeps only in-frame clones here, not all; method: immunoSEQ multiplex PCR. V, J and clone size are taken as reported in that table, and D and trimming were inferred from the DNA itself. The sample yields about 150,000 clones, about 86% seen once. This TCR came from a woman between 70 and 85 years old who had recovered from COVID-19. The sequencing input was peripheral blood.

CDR3 coding DNA: TGTGCTAGTGGCCCACGCGGAGGGTACTCCTCTGGAAACACCATATATTTT. It yields the protein CASGPRGGYSSGNTIYF. This rearrangement joins TRBV12-5 to TRBJ1-3; no clear D. The CDR3 covers 17 residues. V lost 6 bases and J 0 bases, leaving 18 bases between the germline ends. Germline-derived CDR1 and CDR2 are LGHNT and FRNRAP.